Each of the 13 T cell receptor beta chains below was sequenced from the same sample in a study of T cell repertoires in cytomegalovirus infection. TCRdb independently ran MiXCR on the reads; one entry per CDR3 protein. This sample has tens of thousands of distinct CDR3 sequences; approximately 22% occur once, and the top ten carry under 85%. These receptors are not linked to any known antigen. Material for sequencing was PBMCs, sequenced either directly or after in vitro stimulation (not recorded which). These receptors all stem from a human donor in good health (CMV status not recorded). Some clones in this sample may be carry-over from other donors' samples.

The J gene is TRBJ1-2, the V gene TRBV18; no firm D call. Germline CDR1 and CDR2: KGHSH and LQKENI. The CDR3 runs 12 residues. V gave up 5 bases and J gave up 4 bases, with 8 bases separating them. CDR3 nucleotides: TGTGCCAGCTCATCGGGGATCTATGGCTACACCTTC. This sequence encodes CASSSGIYGYTF.

The chain couples TRBV20-1 to TRBJ1-1, with TRBD1 as a possible D gene (5 bases). Germline V gives CDR1 DFQATT, CDR2 SNEGSKA (reference sequence). The CDR3 sequence is 14 residues long. DNA for the CDR3: TGCAGCGCGACAGACGGTAGATATGTCACTGAAGCTTTCTTT. Translated, it gives CSATDGRYVTEAFF.

This chain uses TRBV6-1 with TRBJ2-2, with D possibly TRBD1 on 5 matching bases. V was pared by 6 bases and J by 5 bases, with 16 bases between. Germline CDR1 reads MNHNS; CDR2 reads SASEGT. The CDR3 contains 15 residues. The CDR3 loop is CASRPGLSVTGELFF. CDR3 sequence (DNA): TGTGCCAGCAGACCAGGGTTATCTGTTACCGGGGAGCTGTTTTTT.

The chain carries TRBV4-1 and TRBJ2-1; D unclear. There are 16 residues in the CDR3. V gave up 4 bases and J gave up 5 bases, with 18 bases separating them. Looked up from germline, CDR1 is MGHRA and CDR2 is YSYEKL. CDR3 sequence (DNA): TGCGCCAGCAGCCGCACGAACAGCCCCGGCGACAATGAGCAGTTCTTC. Its translation: CASSRTNSPGDNEQFF.

This sequence joins TRBV11-3 and TRBJ1-1; possibly TRBD1 for D (5 bases). Germline CDR1 reads SGHNT; CDR2 reads YENEEA. CDR3 size: 15 residues. The germline V and J ends were trimmed by 3 bases and 0 bases, with 11 bases remaining between them. The CDR3 DNA reads TGTGCCAGCAGCTTGGGGGAGACAATGAACACTGAAGCTTTCTTT. As protein: CASSLGETMNTEAFF.

This chain uses TRBV7-8 with TRBJ2-3, with TRBD2 matching 13 bases. The V gene end was trimmed by 1 base and the J gene end by 6 bases; junction bases not matched to a gene: 10. Germline values: CDR1 SGHVS, CDR2 FQNEAQ. The CDR3 runs to 18 residues. CDR3 region: CASSLGGTSGMGSDTQYF. CDR3 DNA: TGTGCCAGCAGCTTAGGCGGGACTAGCGGGATGGGATCTGATACGCAGTATTTT.

This clonotype was detected a few times. CDR3 amino acids: CASSLYTILNSNQPQHF. The CDR3 region has the DNA TGTGCCAGCAGCTTGTACACGATCCTAAATAGCAATCAGCCCCAGCATTTT. The gene calls are TRBV5-4 and TRBJ1-5; no reliable D call. This CDR3 region has 17 residues. Looked up from germline, CDR1 is SGHNT and CDR2 is YYREEE (reference sequence). Trimming took 1 base from V and 0 from J, leaving 14 bases between them.

This clonotype occurred a few times. J is TRBJ2-3 and V is TRBV7-2; no reliable D call. Germline CDR1 and CDR2: SGHTA and FQGNSA. This CDR3 is 14 amino acids long. V was pared by 2 bases and J by 4 bases, with 10 bases between. The CDR3 here is CASSLIGPPDTQYF. The CDR3 nucleotides read TGTGCCAGCAGCTTAATAGGGCCACCAGATACGCAGTATTTT.

In this sample, this clonotype turned up many times. The chain uses TRBV11-1 and TRBJ2-1, with D possibly being TRBD2 (6 bases). V lost 4 bases and J 5 bases, leaving 9 bases between the germline ends. Germline-derived CDR1 and CDR2 are SGHAT and FQDESV (reference sequence). This CDR3 is built from 13 residues. CDR3: CASSSGLDNEQFF. The CDR3 DNA follows: TGTGCCAGCAGCTCGGGACTCGACAATGAGCAGTTCTTC.

This clonotype has only one observation. V usage is TRBV6-2 or TRBV6-3 and J usage is TRBJ2-5; D uncertain. V lost 8 bases to trimming and J lost 3 bases, with 4 bases between them. The CDR3 covers 10 residues. Germline V lookup: CDR1 MNHEY, CDR2 SVGEGT. CDR3 DNA sequence: TGTGCCAGCCTTAAAGAGACCCAGTACTTC. Residues: CASLKETQYF.

This clonotype was observed a handful of times. The chain uses TRBV19 and TRBJ2-4; 8 bases fit TRBD2. With 5 bases clipped from V and 2 bases from J, the junction kept 2 bases outside the gene matches. This CDR3 spans 14 amino acids. The germline V gene has CDR1 LNHDA and CDR2 SQIVND (reference sequence). CDR3 sequence reads: CASSPGGTKNIQYF. CDR3 DNA: TGTGCCAGTAGTCCGGGAGGGACCAAAAACATTCAGTACTTC. Together with reference TRBV19 and TRBJ2-4, the CDR3 gives the full variable domain: DGGITQSPKYLFRKEGQNVTLSCEQNLNHDAMYWYRQDPGQGLRLIYYSQIVNDFQKGDIAEGYSVSREKKESFPLTVTSAQKNPTAFYLCASSPGGTKNIQYFGAGTRLSVL.

The sample holds many counts of this clonotype. The chain carries TRBV12-3 or TRBV12-4 and TRBJ2-5, with D tentatively TRBD2 (5 bases). The CDR3 loop spans 14 amino acids. V was shortened by 5 bases and J by 4 bases, with 14 bases between the two germline ends. CDR3 nucleotides: TGTGCCAGCAGTAGGCCCGGGGTTCCAGAGACCCAGTACTTC. Translation gives CASSRPGVPETQYF.

This clonotype was detected ten times or more. This chain uses TRBV5-1 with TRBJ2-2, with D unresolved. The V gene lost 0 bases and the J gene lost 4 bases, with 7 bases spanning the gap. Germline V gives CDR1 SGHRS, CDR2 YFSETQ. The CDR3 sequence is 14 residues long. The CDR3 DNA reads TGCGCCAGCAGCTTGGAGGGATCCACCGGGGAGCTGTTTTTT. As protein: CASSLEGSTGELFF. Using reference TRBV5-1 and TRBJ2-2 for the parts outside the CDR3, the full variable domain is KAGVTQTPRYLIKTRGQQVTLSCSPISGHRSVSWYQQTPGQGLQFLFEYFSETQRNKGNFPGRFSGRQFSNSRSEMNVSTLELGDSALYLCASSLEGSTGELFFGEGSRLTVL.